This TCR beta chain is drawn from a study of blood T cells in healthy people across ages. Study results and limitations: Age showed a roughly linear inverse relationship with TCR beta diversity per million T cells. Naive T cell percentage strongly correlated with TCR beta diversity.

The authors ran a second PCR of roughly 6 to 12 cycles using a sample-barcoded 5' primer and a J-beta primer mix. Any given sample supplied a minimum of 2.5 million CDR3-containing paired-end reads. TCRdb fed the 5' RACE reads into MiXCR, producing one record per CDR3 protein. Among about 1.5 million distinct CDR3 sequences listed, approximately 43% were seen once. Deletions cut 4 bases from V and 0 bases from J, with 10 bases between. Germline V gene sequence: CDR1 SNHLY, CDR2 FYNNEI. The CDR3 sequence is 14 residues long. This clonotype was picked up a small number of times. The antigen is not known.

Sequencing was performed on blood. The chain recombines TRBV2 with TRBJ2-7, with D maybe TRBD1 (5 bases). This receptor was taken from a woman under 30 in good health. CDR3 loop: CASSGQRTSYEQYF. Here the CDR3 DNA reads TGTGCCAGCAGTGGACAGAGAACCTCCTACGAGCAGTACTTC.